This T cell receptor beta chain originates from a study of blood T cell repertoires in COVID-19. About the study: The United States, Italy and Spain supplied acute and convalescent COVID-19 samples. Sources were T cells, B-cell-depleted T cells, or PBMCs; the material itself was cDNA or gDNA.

Authors' processing steps: Scientists estimated how many nucleated cells there were by amplifying reference gene primers. TCRdb's table, derived via immunoSEQ multiplex PCR, lists solely in-frame clones and lacks some. V, J and clone size are those of that table, while D and trimming were read from the DNA. The sample shows 150,000 to 200,000 clones, 70% to 90% of them seen only once. Material: peripheral blood. This TCR derives from a man in his sixties with acute or convalescent COVID-19.

The CDR3 loop reads CAISNSYEQYF. The CDR3 nucleotides read TGTGCCATCTCTAACAGCTACGAGCAGTACTTC. The chain uses TRBV10-3 and TRBJ2-7, with D unresolved. The germline V and J ends were trimmed by 8 bases and 3 bases, with 8 bases remaining between them. The germline V gene encodes CDR1 ENHRY and CDR2 SYGVKD. This CDR3 has 11 residues.